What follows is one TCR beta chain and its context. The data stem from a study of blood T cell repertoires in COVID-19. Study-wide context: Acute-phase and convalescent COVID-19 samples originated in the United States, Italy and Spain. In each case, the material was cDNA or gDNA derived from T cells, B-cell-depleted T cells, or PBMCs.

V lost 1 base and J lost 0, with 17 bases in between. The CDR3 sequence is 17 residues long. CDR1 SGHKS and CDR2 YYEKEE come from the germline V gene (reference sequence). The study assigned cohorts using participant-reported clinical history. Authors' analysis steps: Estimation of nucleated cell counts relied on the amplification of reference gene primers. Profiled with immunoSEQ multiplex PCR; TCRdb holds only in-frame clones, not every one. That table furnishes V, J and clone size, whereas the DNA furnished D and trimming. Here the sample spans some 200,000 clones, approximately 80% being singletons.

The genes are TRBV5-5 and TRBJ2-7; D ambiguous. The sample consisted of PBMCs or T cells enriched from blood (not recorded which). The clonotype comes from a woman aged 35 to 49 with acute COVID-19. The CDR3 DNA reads TGTGCCAGCAGCTTGTGGGCAGGCATCGTCTACTCCTACGAGCAGTACTTC. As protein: CASSLWAGIVYSYEQYF.